This TCR beta chain was identified in a study of blood T cell repertoires in COVID-19 (dated by TCRdb to about 2020). Background for the entire study: Samples from collaborators originated in the United States, Italy and Spain and spanned both the acute and convalescent phases of COVID-19. The repertoires were released in a freely available public database meant as a resource for research on the immune response to SARS-CoV-2. The material from the prospective study consisted of cDNA or gDNA derived from T cells, B-cell-depleted T cells, or PBMCs. Sample metadata almost always included a de-identified subject ID, COVID-19 status, age in years and sex. HLA class I and class II types, where available, came from metadata supplied by the sample provider rather than from assay-based typing. The samples were drawn from the first 160 participants of the ongoing ImmuneRACE study and from 1,254 subjects provided by 6 global collaborators. Subjects who had been exposed to COVID-19, were actively infected with it, or had recovered from it provided the deeply sampled blood TCRbeta repertoires that made up the dataset. The full study reports these points: The quantity of clinical and demographic metadata differed by source and by participant and was supplied without curation.

Regarding this clone: No antigen is known for it. Base qualities are not recorded, but no much larger clone differs from it by a single base.

The immunoSEQ Assay, a bias-controlled multiplex PCR, was used to amplify TCRbeta CDR3 regions from genomic DNA. Regarding the original processing steps: Within the assay, amplification of reference gene primers was used to estimate how many nucleated cells each sample contained. Sequence reads were collapsed and filtered to measure the absolute abundance of every unique TCRbeta CDR3 rearrangement. For each sample, productive Simpson clonality was calculated as the square root of Simpson's diversity index over productive rearrangements. TCRdb limited this immuneACCESS table to in-frame rearrangements with V and J called. A share of clones is missing; checked studies link under half to unresolved V genes, and the rest is unexplained. That table supplies the V and J calls and clone size; D and trimming were determined from the DNA. The sample table lists 250,000 to 350,000 clones, about 90% of them with a count of one. Approximately 5.3% of the sample belongs to the ten largest clones.

Enrolling through a virtual design, the prospective study's participants ranged in age from roughly 18 to 89 years and lived across 24 United States geographic areas. In the prospective study, participants were assigned to cohorts based on the clinical history participants reported in a screening survey and a study questionnaire. ImmuneRACE Cohort 3 recovered participants were defined by two consecutive negative NP/OP PCR tests, healthcare professional clearance, or symptom resolution. In the prospective study, mobile phlebotomists collected whole blood, serum and a nasopharyngeal or oropharyngeal swab from each participant. Over a roughly two-month period, participants in the prospective study had the option of providing additional blood draws and questionnaires. Prospective study blood samples were shipped either frozen or at room temperature before DNA extraction. The specimen sequenced was PBMCs or T cells enriched from blood (not recorded which). The sequence derives from a woman aged 25 to 45 who had recovered from COVID-19.

The nucleotides are TGCAGCGTTGCTAGCGGGGGGCCCCTTAACAATGAGCAGTTCTTC. This is translated as CSVASGGPLNNEQFF. The sequence links TRBV29-1 to TRBJ2-1, and 11 junctional nucleotides match TRBD2. CDR1 and CDR2 were assigned from the germline V gene as SQVTM and ANQGSEA. There are 15 amino acids in the CDR3, from cysteine to phenylalanine inclusive. The sequence is cut down to CDR3 DNA, 45 bases in frame from base 1. Clipping removes 4 bases from V and 5 bases from J, with 7 as the unmatched junction base count.